This T cell receptor (beta chain) was identified in a study of T cell repertoires in cytomegalovirus infection. Study at large: From public TCR beta signatures came an indication of both CMV infection and matching HLA type.

Overall study findings and caveats: The ex vivo response showed dominance by HLA-C-restricted CMV-specific TCR beta clonotypes.

From the reads, TCRdb called clonotypes with MiXCR, one entry per CDR3 protein. In the table there are approximately 100,000 distinct CDR3 sequences, 25% to 35% of which are singletons. Notes on this clonotype: Antigen: not known.

V trimming: 5 bases; J trimming: 4 bases; junction bases outside the gene matches: 14. The CDR3 contains 17 residues. Germline V CDR1 and CDR2: SEHNR, FQNEAQ (reference sequence). The chain couples TRBV7-9 to TRBJ2-7, with 10 nucleotides matching TRBD1. This clonotype was obtained from a human donor in good health (CMV status not recorded). Some clones in this sample may be carry-over from other donors' samples. Source: CD8+ T cells from cultured PBMCs, taken from culture after CMV antigen stimulation. DNA for the CDR3: TGTGCCAGCAGCCCTAGTTTTATCGGGACAGGGGATTACGAGCAGTACTTC. Its protein product is CASSPSFIGTGDYEQYF.